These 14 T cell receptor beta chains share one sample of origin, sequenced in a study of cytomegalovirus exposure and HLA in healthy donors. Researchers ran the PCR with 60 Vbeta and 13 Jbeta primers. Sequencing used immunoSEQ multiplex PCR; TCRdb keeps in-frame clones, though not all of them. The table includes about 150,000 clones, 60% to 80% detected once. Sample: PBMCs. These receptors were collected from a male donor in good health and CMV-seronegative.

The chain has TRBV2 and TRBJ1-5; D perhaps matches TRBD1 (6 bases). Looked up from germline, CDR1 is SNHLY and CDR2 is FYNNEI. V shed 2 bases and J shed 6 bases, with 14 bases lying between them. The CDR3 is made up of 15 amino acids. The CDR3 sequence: CASSESPGGGQPQHF. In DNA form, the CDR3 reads TGTGCCAGCAGTGAAAGCCCGGGGGGCGGTCAGCCCCAGCATTTT.

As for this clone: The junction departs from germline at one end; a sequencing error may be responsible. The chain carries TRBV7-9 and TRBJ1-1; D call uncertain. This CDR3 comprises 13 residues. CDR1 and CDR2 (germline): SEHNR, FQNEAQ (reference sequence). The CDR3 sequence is CSSSFAQNTEAFF. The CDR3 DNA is TGTTCCAGCAGCTTTGCACAGAACACTGAAGCTTTCTTT.

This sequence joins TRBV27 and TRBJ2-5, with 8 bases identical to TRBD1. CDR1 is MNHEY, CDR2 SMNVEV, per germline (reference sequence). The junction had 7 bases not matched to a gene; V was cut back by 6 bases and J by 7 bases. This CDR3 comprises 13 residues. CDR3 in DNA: TGTGCCAGCAGGATTTCAGGGGGCGGGACCCAGTACTTC. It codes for CASRISGGGTQYF.

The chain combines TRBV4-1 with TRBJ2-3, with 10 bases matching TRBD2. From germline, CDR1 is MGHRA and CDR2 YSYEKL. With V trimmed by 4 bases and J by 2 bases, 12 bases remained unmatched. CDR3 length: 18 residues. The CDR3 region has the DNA TGCGCCAGCAGCCGCGACACGTCAGCGGGAGGGCCCACAGATACGCAGTATTTT. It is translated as CASSRDTSAGGPTDTQYF.

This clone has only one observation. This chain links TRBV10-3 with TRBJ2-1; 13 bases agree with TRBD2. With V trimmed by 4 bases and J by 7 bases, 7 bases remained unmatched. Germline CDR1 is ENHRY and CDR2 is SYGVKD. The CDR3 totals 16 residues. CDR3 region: CAISARTSGRGNEQFF. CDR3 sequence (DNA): TGTGCCATCAGTGCCCGAACTAGCGGGAGGGGAAATGAGCAGTTCTTC.

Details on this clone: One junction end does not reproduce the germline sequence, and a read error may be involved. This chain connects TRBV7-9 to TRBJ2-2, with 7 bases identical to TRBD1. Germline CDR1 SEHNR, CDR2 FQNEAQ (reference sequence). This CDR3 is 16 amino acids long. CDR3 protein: CSSSLPTGVGTGELFF. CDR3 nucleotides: TGTTCCAGCAGCTTGCCCACAGGGGTTGGGACCGGGGAGCTGTTTTTT.

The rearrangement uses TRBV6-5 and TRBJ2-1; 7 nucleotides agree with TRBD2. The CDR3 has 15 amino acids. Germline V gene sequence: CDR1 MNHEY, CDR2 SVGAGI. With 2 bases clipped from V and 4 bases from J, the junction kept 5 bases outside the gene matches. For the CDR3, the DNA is TGTGCCAGCAGTTACCCTAGCGGAAATTACAATGAGCAGTTCTTC. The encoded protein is CASSYPSGNYNEQFF.

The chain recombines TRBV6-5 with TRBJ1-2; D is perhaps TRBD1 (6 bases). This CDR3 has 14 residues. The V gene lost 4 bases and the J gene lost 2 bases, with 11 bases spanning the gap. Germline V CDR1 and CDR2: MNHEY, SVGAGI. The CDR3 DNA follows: TGTGCCAGCAGTTCACATGACAGGAACTATGGCTACACCTTC. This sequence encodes CASSSHDRNYGYTF.

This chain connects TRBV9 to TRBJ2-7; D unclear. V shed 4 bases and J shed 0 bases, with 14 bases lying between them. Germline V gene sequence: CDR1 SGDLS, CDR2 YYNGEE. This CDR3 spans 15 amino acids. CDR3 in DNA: TGTGCCAGCAGCCCGCGGTCCTTCCTCTCCTACGAGCAGTACTTC. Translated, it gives CASSPRSFLSYEQYF.

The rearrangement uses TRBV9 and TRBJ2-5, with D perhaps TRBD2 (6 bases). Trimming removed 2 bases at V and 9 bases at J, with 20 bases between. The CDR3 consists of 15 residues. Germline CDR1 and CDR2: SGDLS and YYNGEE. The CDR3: CASSVSGDLVIAQYF. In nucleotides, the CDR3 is TGTGCCAGCAGCGTTTCGGGGGACTTGGTAATAGCCCAGTACTTC. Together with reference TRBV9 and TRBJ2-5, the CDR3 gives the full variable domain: DSGVTQTPKHLITATGQRVTLRCSPRSGDLSVYWYQQSLDQGLQFLIQYYNGEERAKGNILERFSAQQFPDLHSELNLSSLELGDSALYFCASSVSGDLVIAQYFGPGTRLLVL.

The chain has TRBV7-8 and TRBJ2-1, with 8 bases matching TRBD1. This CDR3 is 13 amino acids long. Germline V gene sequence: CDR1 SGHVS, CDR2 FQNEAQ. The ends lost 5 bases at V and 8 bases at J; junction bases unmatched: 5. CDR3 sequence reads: CASSHDRGDEQFF. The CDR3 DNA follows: TGTGCCAGCAGCCACGACAGGGGCGATGAGCAGTTCTTC.

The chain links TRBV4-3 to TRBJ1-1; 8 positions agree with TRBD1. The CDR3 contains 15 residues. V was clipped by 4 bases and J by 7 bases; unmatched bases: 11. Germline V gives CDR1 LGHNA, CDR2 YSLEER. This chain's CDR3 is CASSPRAGGYGEAFF. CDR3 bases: TGCGCCAGCAGCCCCAGGGCAGGGGGCTACGGTGAAGCTTTCTTT.

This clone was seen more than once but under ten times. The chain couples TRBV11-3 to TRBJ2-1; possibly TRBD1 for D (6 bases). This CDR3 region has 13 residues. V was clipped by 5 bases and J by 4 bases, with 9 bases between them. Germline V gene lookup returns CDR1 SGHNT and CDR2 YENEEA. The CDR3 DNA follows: TGTGCCAGCAGCATGGGGGCATACAATGAGCAGTTCTTC. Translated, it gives CASSMGAYNEQFF.

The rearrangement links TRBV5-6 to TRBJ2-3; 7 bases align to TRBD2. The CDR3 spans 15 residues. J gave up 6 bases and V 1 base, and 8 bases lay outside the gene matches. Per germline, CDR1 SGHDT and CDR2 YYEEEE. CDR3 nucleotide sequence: TGTGCCAGCAGCTTGAGAGGCGGGAGCTACGATACGCAGTATTTT. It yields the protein CASSLRGGSYDTQYF. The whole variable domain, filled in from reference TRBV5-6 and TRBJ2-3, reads DAGVTQSPTHLIKTRGQQVTLRCSPKSGHDTVSWYQQALGQGPQFIFQYYEEEERQRGNFPDRFSGHQFPNYSSELNVNALLLGDSALYLCASSLRGGSYDTQYFGPGTRLTVL.